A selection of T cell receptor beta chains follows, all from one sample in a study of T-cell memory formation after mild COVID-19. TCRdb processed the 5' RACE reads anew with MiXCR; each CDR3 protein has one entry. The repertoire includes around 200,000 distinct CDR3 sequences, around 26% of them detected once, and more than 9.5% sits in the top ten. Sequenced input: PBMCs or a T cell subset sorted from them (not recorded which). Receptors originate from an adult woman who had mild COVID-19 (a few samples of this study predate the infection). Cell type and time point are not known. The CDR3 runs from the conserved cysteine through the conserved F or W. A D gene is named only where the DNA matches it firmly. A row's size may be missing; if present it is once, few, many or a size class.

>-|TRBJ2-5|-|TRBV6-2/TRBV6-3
CASSYSGVETQYF
TGTGCCAGCAGTTATTCTGGGGTTGAGACCCAGTACTTC
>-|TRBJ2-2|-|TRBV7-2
CASSLEIVQGYTGELFF
TGTGCCAGCAGCTTAGAAATCGTTCAGGGATACACCGGGGAGCTGTTTTTT
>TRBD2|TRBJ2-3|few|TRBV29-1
CSVDSGSTDTQYF
TGCAGCGTTGATAGCGGGAGCACAGATACGCAGTATTTT
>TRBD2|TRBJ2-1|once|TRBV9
CASSEGPPGLGPNEQFF
TGTGCCAGCAGCGAGGGCCCCCCCGGACTAGGTCCTAATGAGCAGTTCTTC
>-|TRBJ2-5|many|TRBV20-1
CSVLPGQGIETQYF
TGCAGTGTTTTACCGGGGCAGGGGATTGAGACCCAGTACTTC
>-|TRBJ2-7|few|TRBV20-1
CSASRGPPYEQYF
TGCAGTGCTAGCCGGGGACCTCCCTACGAGCAGTACTTC
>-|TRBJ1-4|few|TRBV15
CATSPRTQTVTFF
TGTGCCACCAGCCCTCGTACCCAGACAGTAACGTTTTTT
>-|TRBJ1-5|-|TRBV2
CASSPGLSNQPQHF
TGTGCCAGCAGCCCGGGACTTAGCAATCAGCCCCAGCATTTT
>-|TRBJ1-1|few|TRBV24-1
CATSERVNTEAFF
TGTGCCACCAGTGAAAGGGTGAACACTGAAGCTTTCTTT
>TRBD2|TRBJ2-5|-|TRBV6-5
CASRGLAGGKETQYF
TGTGCCAGCCGGGGACTAGCGGGGGGTAAAGAGACCCAGTACTTC
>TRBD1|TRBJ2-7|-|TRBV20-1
CSASAPDRFAYEQYF
TGCAGTGCTAGCGCTCCGGACAGGTTTGCCTACGAGCAGTACTTC
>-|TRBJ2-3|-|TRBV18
CASSRASIPDTQYF
TGTGCCAGCTCACGGGCTAGCATCCCAGATACTCAGTATTTT
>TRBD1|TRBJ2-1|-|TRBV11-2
CASSLDATGINEQFF
TGTGCCAGCAGCTTAGACGCGACAGGGATAAATGAGCAGTTCTTC
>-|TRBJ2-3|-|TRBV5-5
CASSSTIVGDTQYF
TGTGCCAGCAGCTCTACTATAGTGGGAGATACGCAGTATTTT
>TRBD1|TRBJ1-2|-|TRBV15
CATRQGSGGYTF
TGTGCCACCCGACAGGGTTCGGGCGGCTACACCTTC
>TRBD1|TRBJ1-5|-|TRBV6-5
CASRTFQGASNQPQHF
TGTGCCAGCAGGACATTTCAGGGGGCTAGCAATCAGCCCCAGCATTTT
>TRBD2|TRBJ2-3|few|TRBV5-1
CASTRWAGEADTQYF
TGCGCCAGTACGCGGTGGGCGGGAGAGGCAGATACGCAGTATTTT
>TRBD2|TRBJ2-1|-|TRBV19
CASSISPPGLADSYNEQFF
TGTGCCAGTAGTATCTCCCCCCCGGGACTAGCGGACTCCTACAATGAGCAGTTCTTC
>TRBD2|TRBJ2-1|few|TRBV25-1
CASSGGLAGYGSEQFF
TGTGCCAGCAGTGGGGGACTAGCGGGATACGGGAGTGAGCAGTTCTTC
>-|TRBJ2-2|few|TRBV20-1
CSASQGGTGELFF
TGCAGTGCTTCCCAGGGGGGGACCGGGGAGCTGTTTTTT
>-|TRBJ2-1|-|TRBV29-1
CSVEDGGLSSYNEQFF
TGCAGCGTTGAAGATGGCGGATTGAGCTCCTACAATGAGCAGTTCTTC
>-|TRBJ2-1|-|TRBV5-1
CASSRDLIVDEQFF
TGCGCCAGCAGCCGGGACTTGATAGTGGATGAGCAGTTCTTC
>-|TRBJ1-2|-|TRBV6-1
CASGGGGYTF
TGTGCCAGCGGCGGAGGGGGCTACACCTTC
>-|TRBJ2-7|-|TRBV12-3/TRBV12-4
CASSFRLKNEQYF
TGTGCCAGCAGTTTTCGATTGAAAAACGAGCAGTACTTC
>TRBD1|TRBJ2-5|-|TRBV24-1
CATSDLRFDRGETQYF
TGTGCCACCAGTGATTTGCGGTTTGACAGGGGTGAGACCCAGTACTTC
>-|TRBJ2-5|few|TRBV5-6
CASSLSGVRETQYF
TGTGCCAGCAGCTTAAGCGGAGTCCGAGAGACCCAGTACTTC
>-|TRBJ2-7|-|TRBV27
CASSRTVVSYEQYF
TGTGCCAGCAGCCGGACAGTCGTCTCCTACGAGCAGTACTTC
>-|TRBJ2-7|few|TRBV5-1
CASSWDNYEQYF
TGCGCCAGCAGCTGGGACAACTACGAGCAGTACTTC
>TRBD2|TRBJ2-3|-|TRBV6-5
CASSYQSAGLALGDTQYF
TGTGCCAGCAGTTACCAATCCGCGGGACTAGCGTTAGGAGATACGCAGTATTTT
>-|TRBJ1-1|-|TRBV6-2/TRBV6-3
CASSYHQELGGTEAFF
TGTGCCAGCAGTTACCACCAGGAATTAGGAGGCACTGAAGCTTTCTTT
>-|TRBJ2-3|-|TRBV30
CAWTDSRRSTDTQYF
TGTGCCTGGACAGACAGCCGGCGGTCCACAGATACGCAGTATTTT
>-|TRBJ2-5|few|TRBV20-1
CSAEYRIQETQYF
TGCAGTGCGGAATACAGGATCCAAGAGACCCAGTACTTC
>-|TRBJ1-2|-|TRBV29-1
CSVVGGVRSGYTF
TGCAGCGTTGTCGGCGGGGTGAGAAGTGGCTACACCTTC
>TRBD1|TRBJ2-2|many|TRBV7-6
CASSQSRLQGAGELFF
TGTGCCAGCAGCCAAAGTCGCCTTCAGGGGGCCGGGGAGCTGTTTTTT
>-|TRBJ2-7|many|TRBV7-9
CASSPRAASYEQYF
TGTGCCAGCAGCCCCCGGGCGGCATCCTACGAGCAGTACTTC
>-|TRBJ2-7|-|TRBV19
CASSVGFGVYEQYF
TGTGCCAGTAGTGTCGGCTTTGGGGTGTACGAGCAGTACTTC
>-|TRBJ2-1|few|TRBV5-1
CASSLPDGGEQFF
TGCGCCAGCAGCTTACCGGACGGTGGTGAGCAGTTCTTC
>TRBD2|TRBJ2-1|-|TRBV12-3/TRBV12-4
CASSSSSGSTHYNEQFF
TGTGCCAGCAGTTCAAGTAGCGGGAGTACCCACTACAATGAGCAGTTCTTC
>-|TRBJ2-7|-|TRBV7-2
CASSSRGIQQYF
TGTGCCAGCAGCTCCCGAGGTATTCAGCAGTACTTC
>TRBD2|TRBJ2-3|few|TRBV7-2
CASNLAASGSSNTQYF
TGTGCCAGCAACTTAGCGGCTAGCGGGAGTTCAAATACGCAGTATTTT
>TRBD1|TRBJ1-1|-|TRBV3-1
CASSQGGQVSEAFF
TGTGCCAGCAGCCAAGGTGGACAGGTCTCTGAAGCTTTCTTT
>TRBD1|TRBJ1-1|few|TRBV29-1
CSAGQGVNTEAFF
TGCAGCGCGGGACAGGGGGTGAACACTGAAGCTTTCTTT
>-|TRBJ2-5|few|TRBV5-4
CASSLAGTAGETQYF
TGTGCCAGCAGCTTGGCGGGGACAGCGGGGGAGACCCAGTACTTC
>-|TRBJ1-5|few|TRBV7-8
CASSLVRTEFQPQHF
TGTGCCAGCAGCTTAGTGCGGACAGAATTTCAGCCCCAGCATTTT
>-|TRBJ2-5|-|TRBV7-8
CASIPSNQETQYF
TGTGCCAGCATACCCAGCAACCAAGAGACCCAGTACTTC
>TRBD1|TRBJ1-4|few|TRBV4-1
CASSQDRTGVGLFGEKLFF
TGCGCCAGCAGCCAAGATCGGACAGGGGTTGGTCTTTTTGGTGAAAAACTGTTTTTT
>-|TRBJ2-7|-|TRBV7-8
CASSPLVGDFYEQYF
TGTGCCAGCAGCCCCTTAGTGGGAGACTTCTACGAGCAGTACTTC
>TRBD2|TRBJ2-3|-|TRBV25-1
CASRPPGTSGGALADTQYF
TGTGCCAGCAGACCACCCGGGACTAGCGGGGGGGCCCTCGCAGATACGCAGTATTTT
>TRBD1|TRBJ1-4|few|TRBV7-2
CASGSQQGRNEKLFF
TGTGCCAGCGGGTCGCAACAGGGGAGGAATGAAAAACTGTTTTTT
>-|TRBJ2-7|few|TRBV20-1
CSAIPGPPYEQYF
TGCAGTGCCATCCCGGGACCCCCCTACGAGCAGTACTTC
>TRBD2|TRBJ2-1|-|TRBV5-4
CASSTSTTEQFF
TGTGCCAGCTCGACTAGCACTACTGAGCAGTTCTTC